This T cell receptor beta chain emerged from a study of tumor-infiltrating lymphocytes in primary liver carcinoma. Overall study: The cohort included men and women aged 30 to 69 years.

This CDR3 has 13 amino acids. Trimming left V 9 bases short and J 5 bases short, with 16 bases between. Germline CDR1 and CDR2: ENHRY and SYGVKD. The sample holds a few counts of this clonotype. The researchers produced TCR beta cDNA from roughly 550 ng total RNA with a constant-region primer. Employing slightly modified ARM-PCR, three nested multiplex PCR rounds were run, and these gave rise to the TCR beta libraries. Running roughly 10 cycles apiece, the first two PCR rounds relied on TRBV1-TRBV30 forward primers together with a C-beta reverse primer. TCRdb processed the multiplex PCR reads anew with MiXCR; each CDR3 protein has one entry. This sample yields approximately 320,000 distinct CDR3 sequences, of which 58% are seen a single time; approximately 15% belongs to the top ten. Germline DNA was extracted too, while blood RNA derived from unsorted whole blood.

The sample comprised peripheral blood. The rearrangement links TRBV10-3 to TRBJ2-5; no clear D gene. This TCR was recovered from a woman aged 25-40 years with primary liver carcinoma and hepatitis B virus infection. CDR3 residues: CAIMTGSSETQYF. The CDR3 region has the DNA TGTGCCATTATGACCGGATCTTCGGAGACCCAGTACTTC.